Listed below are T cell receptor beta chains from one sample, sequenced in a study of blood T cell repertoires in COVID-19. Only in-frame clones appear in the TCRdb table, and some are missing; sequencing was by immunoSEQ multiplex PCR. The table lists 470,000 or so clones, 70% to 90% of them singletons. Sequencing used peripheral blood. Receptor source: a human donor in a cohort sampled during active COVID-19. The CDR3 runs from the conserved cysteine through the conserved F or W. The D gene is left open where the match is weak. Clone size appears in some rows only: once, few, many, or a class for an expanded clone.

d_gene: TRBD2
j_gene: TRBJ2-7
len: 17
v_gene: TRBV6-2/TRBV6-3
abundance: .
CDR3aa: CASSYGLAGALSYEQYF
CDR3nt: TGTGCCAGCAGTTACGGGCTAGCGGGAGCACTTTCCTACGAGCAGTACTTC

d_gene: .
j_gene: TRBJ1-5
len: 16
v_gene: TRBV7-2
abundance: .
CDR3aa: CASSSVGGAGNQPQHF
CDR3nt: TGTGCCAGCAGCTCCGTAGGAGGGGCTGGAAATCAGCCCCAGCATTTT

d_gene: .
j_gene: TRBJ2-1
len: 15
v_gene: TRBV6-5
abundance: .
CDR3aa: CASSSPDKTYNEQFF
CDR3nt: TGTGCCAGCAGTTCCCCGGACAAGACCTACAATGAGCAGTTCTTC

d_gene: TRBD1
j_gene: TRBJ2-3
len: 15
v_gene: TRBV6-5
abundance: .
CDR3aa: CASIRTGDYTDTQYF
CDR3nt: TGTGCCAGCATTAGGACAGGGGACTACACAGATACGCAGTATTTT

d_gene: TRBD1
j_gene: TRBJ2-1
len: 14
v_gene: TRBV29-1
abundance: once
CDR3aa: CSAHRQGSYNEQFF
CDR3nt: TGCAGCGCCCACCGACAGGGGAGCTACAATGAGCAGTTCTTC

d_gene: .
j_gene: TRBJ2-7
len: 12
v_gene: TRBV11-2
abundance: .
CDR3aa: CASSLVTYEQYF
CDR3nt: TGTGCCAGCAGCTTAGTTACCTACGAGCAGTACTTC

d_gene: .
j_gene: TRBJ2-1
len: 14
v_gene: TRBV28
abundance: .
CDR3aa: CASSLVGRYNEQFF
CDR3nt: TGTGCCAGCAGTTTGGTAGGGAGGTACAATGAGCAGTTCTTC

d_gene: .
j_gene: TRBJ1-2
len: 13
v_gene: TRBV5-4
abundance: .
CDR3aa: CASTGMGHYGYTF
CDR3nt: TGTGCCAGCACCGGCATGGGGCATTATGGCTACACCTTC

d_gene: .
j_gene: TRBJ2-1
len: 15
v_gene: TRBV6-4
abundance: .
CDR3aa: CASSDNRVPYNEQFF
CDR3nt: TGTGCCAGCAGTGACAATCGGGTTCCCTACAATGAGCAGTTCTTC

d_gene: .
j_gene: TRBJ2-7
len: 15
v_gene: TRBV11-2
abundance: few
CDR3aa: CASSLSRVESYEQYF
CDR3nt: TGTGCCAGCAGCTTGTCCCGGGTTGAATCCTACGAGCAGTACTTC

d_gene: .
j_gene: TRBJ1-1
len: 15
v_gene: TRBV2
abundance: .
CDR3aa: CASMGEAIATTEAFF
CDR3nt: TGTGCCAGCATGGGGGAGGCAATAGCAACGACTGAAGCTTTCTTT

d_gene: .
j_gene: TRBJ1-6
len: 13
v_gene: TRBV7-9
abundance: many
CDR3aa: CASSIDTDSPLHF
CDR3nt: TGTGCCAGCAGCATAGATACGGATTCACCCCTCCACTTT

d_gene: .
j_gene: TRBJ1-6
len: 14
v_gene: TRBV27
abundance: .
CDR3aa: CASSLQGGNSPLHF
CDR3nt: TGTGCCAGCAGTTTACAGGGAGGGAATTCACCCCTCCACTTT

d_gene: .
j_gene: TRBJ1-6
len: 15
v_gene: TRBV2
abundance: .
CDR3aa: CASSEPGTPNSPLHF
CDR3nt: TGTGCCAGCAGTGAACCCGGGACACCCAATTCACCCCTCCACTTT

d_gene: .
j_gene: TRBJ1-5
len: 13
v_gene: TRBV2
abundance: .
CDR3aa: CASSPEGNQPQHF
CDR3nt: TGTGCCAGCAGTCCAGAGGGCAATCAGCCCCAGCATTTT

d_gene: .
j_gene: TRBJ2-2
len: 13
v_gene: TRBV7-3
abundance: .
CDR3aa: CASSRGTTGELFF
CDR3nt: TGTGCCAGCAGCCGTGGGACTACCGGGGAGCTGTTTTTT

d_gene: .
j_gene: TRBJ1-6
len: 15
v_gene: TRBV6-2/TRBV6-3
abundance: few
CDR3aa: CASSYGAASNSPLHF
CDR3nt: TGTGCCAGCAGTTACGGAGCAGCCTCAAATTCACCCCTCCACTTT